Below, 27 T cell receptor beta chains from the same sample are listed, as sequenced in a study of T-cell memory formation after mild COVID-19. TCRdb fed the 5' RACE reads into MiXCR, producing one record per CDR3 protein. The repertoire holds 180,000 or so distinct CDR3 sequences, with 11% as singletons. The specimen was PBMCs or a T cell subset sorted from them (not recorded which). The receptors come from a man between 18 and 29 years old who had mild COVID-19 (a few samples of this study predate the infection). Cell type and time point are not known.

The J gene is TRBJ2-5, the V gene TRBV10-3; 14 nucleotides line up with TRBD2. J was trimmed by 2 bases and V by 10 bases; bases with no gene match: 3. The V gene's germline CDR1 is ENHRY and CDR2 SYGVKD. CDR3 length equals 14 residues. The DNA of the CDR3 is TGTGCCACGGGACTAGCGGGGGTGCAAGAGACCCAGTACTTC. This sequence encodes CATGLAGVQETQYF.

The chain employs TRBV20-1 and TRBJ2-1, with 11 bases matching TRBD2. CDR3 length: 15 amino acids. J was trimmed by 6 bases and V by 3 bases; bases with no gene match: 7. CDR1 and CDR2 from the germline V gene are DFQATT and SNEGSKA (reference sequence). CDR3 region: CSASPGTSGINEQFF. In DNA form, the CDR3 reads TGCAGTGCTAGTCCCGGGACTAGCGGCATCAATGAGCAGTTCTTC.

This clonotype was seen a few times. The chain couples TRBV18 to TRBJ1-2; D is possibly TRBD1 (5 bases). The CDR3 spans 14 residues. Trimming pared 1 base from V and 7 bases from J, leaving 13 bases between. Germline loops: CDR1 KGHSH, CDR2 LQKENI. CDR3 nucleotides: TGTGCCAGCTCACCACTAACGGGGCTGGGTGGCTACACCTTC. Amino acids: CASSPLTGLGGYTF.

This clonotype came up many times. The rearrangement links TRBV30 to TRBJ1-5; possible D gene TRBD1, 6 bases. V was cut by 2 bases and J by 3 bases, with 14 bases left in between. Germline V gives CDR1 GTSNPN, CDR2 SVGIG (reference sequence). The CDR3 length is 15 residues. CDR3 DNA: TGTGCCTGGAGTACAGATACAGGGCTCAATCAGCCCCAGCATTTT. Its protein is CAWSTDTGLNQPQHF.

This sequence joins TRBV4-3 and TRBJ1-4; D not certain. V gave up 1 base and J gave up 5 bases, with 11 bases separating them. Germline CDR1 is LGHNA and CDR2 is YSLEER. This CDR3 spans 15 amino acids. The CDR3 sequence is CASSQVIETNEKLFF. For the CDR3, the DNA is TGCGCCAGCAGCCAAGTCATCGAGACGAATGAAAAACTGTTTTTT.

V usage is TRBV5-1 and J usage is TRBJ2-2; 10 bases agree with TRBD2. The germline CDR1 and CDR2 sequences are SGHRS and YFSETQ. The J segment lost 9 bases and the V segment lost 4 bases, leaving 9 bases of the junction unmatched. CDR3 length: 15 residues. The CDR3 sequence: CASSPGTSELRELFF. The DNA of the CDR3 is TGCGCCAGCAGCCCGGGGACTAGCGAACTCAGGGAGCTGTTTTTT.

The chain is built from TRBV4-2 and TRBJ2-5, with D tentatively TRBD1 (6 bases). Trimming removed 2 bases from V and 10 bases from J, with 20 bases in between. The CDR3 is made up of 15 amino acids. Germline loops: CDR1 LGHNA, CDR2 YNFKEQ. The CDR3 DNA reads as TGTGCCAGCAGCCAAAAGGACAGAGGGGTTGGGGTCCAGTACTTC. Translation gives CASSQKDRGVGVQYF.

This clonotype turned up a few times. This rearrangement joins TRBV11-2 to TRBJ2-2, with TRBD1 matching 7 bases. V shed 5 bases, J shed 3 bases, and the junction held 9 bases outside the gene matches. This CDR3 is 16 amino acids long. Germline V gene data show CDR1 as SGHAT and CDR2 as FQNNGV. The CDR3 nucleotides read TGTGCCAGCAGCCAACGGGGAGACAGGGACACCGGGGAGCTGTTTTTT. It specifies CASSQRGDRDTGELFF.

The CDR3 spells CASSWVIGYTF. CDR3 sequence (DNA): TGTGCCAGCAGTTGGGTAATCGGCTACACCTTC. This sequence joins TRBV2 and TRBJ1-2; D gene uncertain. Germline V gene data show CDR1 as SNHLY and CDR2 as FYNNEI. The CDR3 has 11 amino acids. V was cut by 5 bases and J by 8 bases, with 9 bases left in between. Drawing the rest from reference TRBV2 and TRBJ1-2, the complete variable domain is EPEVTQTPSHQVTQMGQEVILRCVPISNHLYFYWYRQILGQKVEFLVSFYNNEISEKSEIFDDQFSVERPDGSNFTLKIRSTKLEDSAMYFCASSWVIGYTFGSGTRLTVV.

This clonotype has a handful of counts. Mismatch with germline at one junction end may stem from a read error. The V call is TRBV11-2, the J call TRBJ2-1; D possibly corresponds to TRBD1 (6 bases). Germline V gene lookup returns CDR1 SGHAT and CDR2 FQNNGV. The CDR3 contains 13 residues. The CDR3 coding sequence is TGTGCCAGCAGCTTAGATCTCCGCAGGGGCCGGGTCTTC. Amino acid sequence: CASSLDLRRGRVF. Supplemented by reference TRBV11-2 and TRBJ2-1, the full variable domain reads EAGVAQSPRYKIIEKRQSVAFWCNPISGHATLYWYQQILGQGPKLLIQFQNNGVVDDSQLPKDRFSAERLKGVDSTLKIQPAKLEDSAVYLCASSLDLRRGRVFGPGTRLTVL.

This chain connects TRBV7-9 to TRBJ2-1; D remains ambiguous. The V and J ends lost 1 base and 7 bases respectively, with 8 bases between them. Germline CDR1 is SEHNR and CDR2 is FQNEAQ (reference sequence). This CDR3 has 13 amino acids. The CDR3 DNA follows: TGTGCCAGCAGCTTAGGTGCCGGTAATGAGCAGTTCTTC. Translated, it gives CASSLGAGNEQFF.

This clonotype was seen at least ten times. The chain combines TRBV6-5 with TRBJ1-2; D gene uncertain. V lost 2 bases and J lost 0, with 7 bases in between. The CDR3 totals 14 residues. In germline, CDR1 is MNHEY, CDR2 SVGAGI. The CDR3 protein is CASSYSRPNYGYTF. The CDR3 nucleotides are TGTGCCAGCAGTTACAGTAGACCTAACTATGGCTACACCTTC.

This chain uses TRBV7-2 with TRBJ2-4; weak D call: TRBD1 (5 bases). Trimming stripped 5 bases from V and 0 bases from J, with 11 bases between. This CDR3 has 15 amino acids. Germline assignment: CDR1 SGHTA and CDR2 FQGNSA. Written as DNA, the CDR3 is TGTGCCAGCAGCAACGCCAGGGCAGCCAAAAACATTCAGTACTTC. It is translated as CASSNARAAKNIQYF.

This clonotype was seen more than once but under ten times. The chain joins TRBV9 to TRBJ1-2; tentative D call: TRBD1 (5 bases). V was shortened by 4 bases and J by 8 bases, with 18 bases between the two germline ends. This CDR3 has 14 residues. Germline V gene sequence: CDR1 SGDLS, CDR2 YYNGEE. For the CDR3, the DNA is TGTGCCAGCAGCACTACCGAGGGGAAGCAAGGCTACACCTTC. It codes for CASSTTEGKQGYTF.

J is TRBJ2-1 and V is TRBV7-2, with 8 positions matching TRBD2. This CDR3 spans 16 amino acids. Germline V gives CDR1 SGHTA, CDR2 FQGNSA. Trimming at V came to 5 bases and at J to 2 bases, leaving 8 bases not matched to a gene. CDR3 sequence reads: CASSPGGASPYNEQFF. The CDR3 nucleotides read TGTGCCAGCAGCCCCGGGGGGGCTAGTCCCTACAATGAGCAGTTCTTC.

V usage is TRBV5-4 and J usage is TRBJ2-1; D is perhaps TRBD2 (5 bases). This CDR3 region has 14 residues. Between the trimmed V and J ends, which lost 4 bases and 9 bases, there was a span of 17 bases. CDR1 SGHNT and CDR2 YYREEE come from the germline V gene (reference sequence). The CDR3 is CASSGREKALEQFF. The CDR3 nucleotides are TGTGCCAGCAGCGGCCGGGAAAAAGCGCTTGAGCAGTTCTTC.

The chain uses TRBV24-1 and TRBJ2-5; D unresolved. The CDR3 has 11 amino acids. Germline-derived CDR1 and CDR2 are KGHDR and SFDVKD. Trimming removed 2 bases at V and 5 bases at J, with 2 bases between. In nucleotides, the CDR3 is TGTGCCACCAGTGATTGGGAGACCCAGTACTTC. Its protein is CATSDWETQYF.

In its sample, this clonotype was seen a few times. The V call is TRBV6-2 or TRBV6-3, the J call TRBJ1-1, with 10 bases matching TRBD1. This CDR3 contains 16 residues. V lost 2 bases and J lost 5; bases outside the gene matches: 8. Germline values: CDR1 MNHEY, CDR2 SVGEGT. The CDR3 loop reads CASSYPPGQGNTEAFF. The CDR3 DNA reads as TGTGCCAGCAGTTACCCCCCGGGACAGGGGAATACTGAAGCTTTCTTT.

The chain uses TRBV27 and TRBJ2-3; possible D gene TRBD2, 6 bases. The germline CDR1 and CDR2 sequences are MNHEY and SMNVEV (reference sequence). Trimming removed 3 bases at V and 11 bases at J, with 15 bases between. The CDR3 is 13 residues long. The DNA for the CDR3 is TGTGCCAGCAGTTTCTTCGGCGGGGATGGGCAGTATTTT. It yields the protein CASSFFGGDGQYF.

The chain recombines TRBV7-2 with TRBJ2-5; the D is unclear. Per germline, CDR1 SGHTA and CDR2 FQGNSA. V dropped 5 bases and J dropped 0 bases, with 10 bases sitting between them. The CDR3 runs 14 residues. CDR3 protein: CASSPARNQETQYF. The CDR3 DNA sequence: TGTGCCAGCAGCCCCGCCCGGAACCAAGAGACCCAGTACTTC.

This rearrangement joins TRBV10-1 to TRBJ2-3; D call uncertain. CDR1 WNHNN and CDR2 SYGVQD come from the germline V gene (reference sequence). This CDR3 region has 15 residues. V lost 4 bases and J lost 3, with 14 bases in between. The CDR3 coding sequence is TGCGCCAGCAGTGCCTCTATAAGGTGGACAGATACGCAGTATTTT. As protein: CASSASIRWTDTQYF.

In this sample, this clonotype turned up a few times. The chain employs TRBV30 and TRBJ1-1, with TRBD1 as a possible D gene (5 bases). V was pared by 1 base and J by 4 bases, with 10 bases between. Germline V gene sequence: CDR1 GTSNPN, CDR2 SVGIG (reference sequence). The CDR3 runs 13 residues. This CDR3 reads CAWSEDGGTEAFF. The CDR3, as DNA: TGTGCCTGGAGTGAGGACGGGGGCACTGAAGCTTTCTTT.

This clonotype was observed a few times. The rearrangement joins TRBV7-2 to TRBJ1-2; perhaps TRBD1 as D (5 bases). CDR1 is SGHTA and CDR2 is FQGNSA in the germline V gene. The CDR3 sequence is 16 residues long. The V end was cut by 1 base, the J end by 4 bases, with 16 bases between. The CDR3 DNA is TGTGCCAGCAGCTTAGGGCCAACTGGGACCAGCTATGGCTACACCTTC. Amino acids: CASSLGPTGTSYGYTF.

This clonotype appeared a few times. The chain employs TRBV5-5 and TRBJ2-5; no definite D call. V was cut by 0 bases and J by 4 bases, with 10 bases left in between. Germline CDR1 is SGHKS and CDR2 is YYEKEE (reference sequence). This CDR3 region has 14 residues. In nucleotides, the CDR3 is TGTGCCAGCAGCTTGGAGTGGGTCCCAGAGACCCAGTACTTC. Its protein product is CASSLEWVPETQYF.

This clonotype has just a few counts. This chain connects TRBV7-2 to TRBJ2-1; 8 positions agree with TRBD2. After removal of 3 bases from V and 8 bases from J, the junction contained 9 bases not matched to a gene. The germline CDR1 and CDR2 sequences are SGHTA and FQGNSA. The length of the CDR3 is 15 residues. CDR3 DNA: TGTGCCAGCAGCTTTGGACGGGGGGGCTTAGATGAGCAGTTCTTC. Its protein is CASSFGRGGLDEQFF.

This clonotype was observed a handful of times. This chain joins TRBV6-6 and TRBJ1-2, with a tentative D call TRBD1 (5 bases). Germline CDR1 and CDR2: MNHNY and SVGAGI (reference sequence). This CDR3 comprises 13 residues. V was trimmed by 4 bases and J by 7 bases, leaving 13 bases between them. The CDR3 nucleotides are TGTGCCAGCAGTTCAGTCAGGGTGTCTGGCTACACCTTC. It translates to CASSSVRVSGYTF.

This clonotype came up a few times. The chain carries TRBV4-1 and TRBJ1-2, with D tentatively TRBD1 (5 bases). V was trimmed by 1 base and J by 4 bases, leaving 10 bases between them. The CDR3 contains 14 residues. CDR1 is MGHRA and CDR2 is YSYEKL in the germline V gene. The DNA for the CDR3 is TGCGCCAGCAGCCAAGCTGGGGGAGTCTATGGCTACACCTTC. This encodes CASSQAGGVYGYTF.